Below are 27 T cell receptor beta chains sequenced from a single sample in a study of blood T cells in healthy people across ages. A second PCR of 7 to 11 cycles used a sample-barcoded 5' primer and a J-beta primer mix. TCRdb re-derived calls from the 5' RACE reads in MiXCR, one entry per CDR3 protein. The table records approximately 800,000 distinct CDR3 sequences, around a quarter of them present only once. These data were also filed under a second study, of T cells of mothers and their children.

The sequencing input was blood. The source of these receptors is a boy younger than 18 in good health.

This chain joins TRBV30 and TRBJ2-1; 9 nucleotides agree with TRBD2. Losses at the gene ends were 5 bases for V and 5 bases for J; bases not matched to a gene: 4. CDR1 and CDR2 (germline): GTSNPN, SVGIG (reference sequence). The CDR3 consists of 13 residues. The CDR3, as DNA: TGTGCCTGGCAAAGCGGGGGGAACAATGAGCAGTTCTTC. Residues: CAWQSGGNNEQFF.

This clonotype was detected a few times. The chain employs TRBV7-8 and TRBJ2-5; the D is unclear. The CDR3 runs 10 residues. V lost 4 bases and J lost 5, with 2 bases in between. The germline gives CDR1 SGHVS, CDR2 FQNEAQ. CDR3 region: CASSYETQYF. The CDR3 DNA sequence: TGTGCCAGCAGCTATGAGACCCAGTACTTC.

This clonotype has more than one count but fewer than ten. CDR3 sequence reads: CASSRSREWEEQYF. For the CDR3, the DNA is TGTGCCAGCAGTCGTAGCAGGGAGTGGGAAGAGCAGTACTTC. This rearrangement joins TRBV28 to TRBJ2-5; TRBD1 or TRBD2 may be the D gene (5 bases each). Deletions cut 5 bases from V and 11 bases from J, with 21 bases between. Looked up from germline, CDR1 is MDHEN and CDR2 is SYDVKM. The CDR3 contains 14 residues.

This clonotype was detected a few times. The chain employs TRBV2 and TRBJ2-5, with D unclear. The CDR3 length is 13 residues. V shed 4 bases and J shed 5 bases, with 11 bases lying between them. Germline V gene data show CDR1 as SNHLY and CDR2 as FYNNEI. The CDR3, as DNA: TGTGCCAGCAGTGGGGTGGCGGTGGAGACCCAGTACTTC. Its protein product is CASSGVAVETQYF. Full variable domain (rest looked up from reference TRBV2 and TRBJ2-5): EPEVTQTPSHQVTQMGQEVILRCVPISNHLYFYWYRQILGQKVEFLVSFYNNEISEKSEIFDDQFSVERPDGSNFTLKIRSTKLEDSAMYFCASSGVAVETQYFGPGTRLLVL.

This chain connects TRBV7-9 to TRBJ2-1, with D tentatively TRBD1 (6 bases). The tail of the sequence fits TRBJ2-5 better, so the J call may be wrong. Germline V gene lookup returns CDR1 SEHNR and CDR2 FQNEAQ (reference sequence). CDR3 length: 17 amino acids. The CDR3 spells CASSLEWGPSGRKTQYF. The CDR3 DNA sequence: TGTGCCAGCAGCTTAGAGTGGGGGCCGTCAGGTCGGAAGACCCAGTACTTC.

This clonotype was seen a single time. The chain links TRBV7-9 to TRBJ2-6; 8 bases fit TRBD1. V trimming: 2 bases; J trimming: 6 bases; junction bases outside the gene matches: 12. CDR3 length equals 18 residues. In germline, CDR1 is SEHNR, CDR2 FQNEAQ (reference sequence). The CDR3 region has the DNA TGTGCCAGCAGCTTAATGGGACAGGCGAGTTCTTTGGCCAACGTCCTGACTTTC. This encodes CASSLMGQASSLANVLTF.

V gene TRBV7-3 combines with J gene TRBJ2-1; D might be TRBD2 (5 bases). The V end was cut by 2 bases, the J end by 0 bases, with 8 bases between. The germline V gene encodes CDR1 SGHTA and CDR2 FQGTGA. The CDR3 is 15 residues long. CDR3 nucleotides: TGTGCCAGCAGCTTACGAAGCGGCTCCTACAATGAGCAGTTCTTC. Its translation is CASSLRSGSYNEQFF.

The rearrangement uses TRBV11-1 and TRBJ1-2; D gene ambiguous. The CDR3 runs to 13 residues. The ends were cut back, 4 bases at V and 11 bases at J, with 17 bases in the middle. Germline values: CDR1 SGHAT, CDR2 FQDESV (reference sequence). CDR3 amino acids: CASSSSGSTGYTF. The CDR3 region has the DNA TGTGCCAGCAGCTCCTCCGGGTCTACGGGGTACACCTTC.

This clonotype was observed a few times. J is TRBJ1-2 and V is TRBV7-2; tentative D call: TRBD1 (6 bases). V shed 5 bases and J shed 4 bases, with 14 bases lying between them. CDR1 and CDR2 (germline): SGHTA, FQGNSA. This CDR3 is 14 amino acids long. In nucleotides, the CDR3 is TGTGCCAGCAGCACCGAAACAGGGTCCTATGGCTACACCTTC. It specifies CASSTETGSYGYTF.

The V gene is TRBV7-2, the J gene TRBJ2-1; weak D call: TRBD1 (5 bases). Per the germline V gene, CDR1 is SGHTA and CDR2 is FQGNSA. This CDR3 has 15 amino acids. The ends were cut back, 4 bases at V and 0 bases at J, with 10 bases in the middle. This chain's CDR3 is CASSSTASSYNEQFF. CDR3 nucleotide sequence: TGTGCCAGCAGCTCGACAGCTAGCTCCTACAATGAGCAGTTCTTC.

The CDR3 region is CASSEFGTYGETQYF. CDR3 DNA: TGCGCCAGCAGTGAGTTCGGGACGTACGGGGAGACCCAGTACTTC. The rearrangement joins TRBV10-1 to TRBJ2-5; D is tentatively TRBD1 or TRBD2 (5 bases each). Looked up from germline, CDR1 is WNHNN and CDR2 is SYGVQD (reference sequence). This CDR3 spans 15 amino acids. V lost 1 base to trimming and J lost 5 bases, with 14 bases between them.

Only a few counts were recorded for this clonotype. V and J are TRBV29-1 and TRBJ1-2; 9 bases line up with TRBD1. Germline assignment: CDR1 SQVTM and CDR2 ANQGSEA. V trimming: 2 bases; J trimming: 3 bases; junction bases outside the gene matches: 4. CDR3 length: 14 amino acids. The CDR3 nucleotides read TGCAGCGTTGAACCGGGACAGGGAGACTATGGCTACACCTTC. Protein sequence: CSVEPGQGDYGYTF.

The chain employs TRBV18 and TRBJ1-4; possible D gene TRBD1, 6 bases. The germline V gene has CDR1 KGHSH and CDR2 LQKENI. The V and J ends lost 8 bases and 4 bases respectively, with 11 bases between them. The CDR3 has 13 amino acids. This chain's CDR3 is CASATGLNEKLFF. CDR3 nucleotide sequence: TGTGCCAGCGCCACAGGGCTTAATGAAAAACTGTTTTTT.

The sample holds many counts of this clonotype. The chain combines TRBV29-1 with TRBJ2-5, with D perhaps being TRBD1 or TRBD2 (5 bases each). V was trimmed by 8 bases and J by 1 base, leaving 11 bases between them. The germline V gene has CDR1 SQVTM and CDR2 ANQGSEA. The CDR3 extends over 12 amino acids. CDR3 residues: CSTMGTQETQYF. CDR3 nucleotide sequence: TGCAGCACGATGGGGACCCAAGAGACCCAGTACTTC.

This chain connects TRBV29-1 to TRBJ2-7; weak D call: TRBD1 (5 bases). Near its end, the DNA agrees better with TRBJ2-1, so the J call may be wrong. The CDR3 runs 11 residues. CDR1 is SQVTM, CDR2 ANQGSEA, per germline. The CDR3: CSVLKGNEQFF. The DNA of the CDR3 is TGCAGCGTACTTAAGGGGAATGAGCAGTTCTTC.

The chain links TRBV20-1 to TRBJ2-1; D might be TRBD1 (5 bases). Germline CDR1 is DFQATT and CDR2 is SNEGSKA (reference sequence). This CDR3 has 13 residues. V lost 5 bases to trimming and J lost 3 bases, with 11 bases between them. The CDR3: CSADPRDYNEQFF. In nucleotides, the CDR3 is TGCAGTGCTGATCCCAGGGACTACAATGAGCAGTTCTTC.

The rearrangement links TRBV14 to TRBJ2-1; D is undetermined. This CDR3 has 15 residues. Germline V gene sequence: CDR1 SGHDN, CDR2 FVKESK. The V gene lost 4 bases and the J gene lost 0 bases, with 10 bases spanning the gap. The CDR3 spells CASSPSTSSYNEQFF. The DNA of the CDR3 is TGTGCCAGCAGCCCCTCAACGAGCTCCTACAATGAGCAGTTCTTC.

This clonotype was recorded at least ten times. The rearrangement joins TRBV29-1 to TRBJ1-2; TRBD1 aligns across 9 bases. This CDR3 is built from 14 residues. In germline, CDR1 is SQVTM, CDR2 ANQGSEA. V was clipped by 6 bases and J by 5 bases; unmatched bases: 10. The CDR3 DNA follows: TGCAGCGTCTCCTACAGGGGGCGCGGGTATGGCTACACCTTC. It encodes CSVSYRGRGYGYTF.

This clonotype came up a few times. The chain joins TRBV30 to TRBJ2-2; 11 nucleotides agree with TRBD1. Trimming took 6 bases from V and 1 from J; bases not matched to a gene: 4. CDR3 length: 15 amino acids. Per the germline V gene, CDR1 is GTSNPN and CDR2 is SVGIG (reference sequence). This CDR3 reads CACRTGGRNTGELFF. The CDR3 DNA reads TGTGCCTGCAGGACAGGGGGCAGGAACACCGGGGAGCTGTTTTTT. Full variable domain (rest looked up from reference TRBV30 and TRBJ2-2): SQTIHQWPATLVQPVGSPLSLECTVEGTSNPNLYWYRQAAGRGLQLLFYSVGIGQISSEVPQNLSASRPQDRQFILSSKKLLLSDSGFYLCACRTGGRNTGELFFGEGSRLTVL.

This chain links TRBV7-9 with TRBJ1-4; D is ambiguous. Germline values: CDR1 SEHNR, CDR2 FQNEAQ (reference sequence). The CDR3 covers 13 residues. V lost 1 base to trimming and J lost 8 bases, with 8 bases between them. This chain's CDR3 is CASSLGTTEKLFF. DNA of the CDR3: TGTGCCAGCAGCTTAGGGACCACGGAAAAACTGTTTTTT.

The rearrangement links TRBV5-1 to TRBJ2-5; 12 bases agree with TRBD2. This CDR3 is 16 amino acids long. V lost 2 bases to trimming and J lost 4 bases; unmatched junction nucleotides: 6. The V gene's germline CDR1 is SGHRS and CDR2 YFSETQ. Here the CDR3 reads CASSLEASGGAETQYF. The DNA for the CDR3 is TGCGCCAGCAGCTTAGAAGCTAGCGGGGGGGCAGAGACCCAGTACTTC.

The CDR3 loop reads CASSVGSTWPNTEAFF. The CDR3, as DNA: TGTGCCAGCAGTGTAGGTTCGACCTGGCCGAACACTGAAGCTTTCTTT. The chain recombines TRBV28 with TRBJ1-1; no clear D. Germline V gene data show CDR1 as MDHEN and CDR2 as SYDVKM. With 5 bases removed from V and 1 base from J, the gap between germline ends came to 17 bases. This CDR3 has 16 amino acids.

There are a few counts of this clonotype. The chain couples TRBV5-1 to TRBJ1-4, with unresolved D. The CDR3 runs to 15 residues. The germline V gene has CDR1 SGHRS and CDR2 YFSETQ. V lost 1 base and J lost 8, with 15 bases in between. The CDR3 is CASSLRAGRTEKLFF. DNA for the CDR3: TGCGCCAGCAGCTTGAGGGCGGGCCGGACCGAAAAACTGTTTTTT.

The chain uses TRBV7-9 and TRBJ2-1, with 8 bases that match TRBD2. The J call is doubtful: the DNA matches TRBJ2-7 better. Germline V CDR1 and CDR2: SEHNR, FQNEAQ (reference sequence). This CDR3 region has 12 residues. The CDR3 loop reads CAGAGGSSEQYF. The CDR3 nucleotides read TGTGCGGGGGCGGGGGGAAGTTCCGAGCAGTACTTC.

The chain recombines TRBV2 with TRBJ2-1; D ambiguous. V lost 0 bases and J 2 bases, leaving 14 bases between the germline ends. The CDR3 has 17 residues. The germline gives CDR1 SNHLY, CDR2 FYNNEI. Here the CDR3 DNA reads TGTGCCAGCAGTGAAGCGCTCGGGCGTGGGGCCTACAATGAGCAGTTCTTC. Translating gives CASSEALGRGAYNEQFF.

The rearrangement links TRBV6-1 to TRBJ2-2, with D unresolved. The ends were cut back, 7 bases at V and 4 bases at J, with 13 bases in the middle. Germline V gene lookup returns CDR1 MNHNS and CDR2 SASEGT. The CDR3 runs 14 residues. CDR3 coding DNA: TGTGCCAGCACCCTATTAATGGGCACCGGGGAGCTGTTTTTT. It specifies CASTLLMGTGELFF.

The genes are TRBV4-1 and TRBJ2-1; perhaps D is TRBD1 or TRBD2 (5 bases each). The DNA end is more similar to TRBJ2-7, so the J call may be wrong. This CDR3 is built from 12 residues. Germline V gives CDR1 MGHRA, CDR2 YSYEKL. CDR3 loop: CASKGRGYEQYF. CDR3 sequence (DNA): TGCGCCAGCAAGGGACGTGGCTACGAGCAGTACTTC.